This record covers a single TCR beta chain. Its antigen is unknown. Since a much larger clone is just one base distant, this may be a read error. The sample belongs to a study of read filtering for tumor transcriptome and immune sequencing. Looking at the study overall: Mean patient age was approximately 66 years, range roughly 47 to 90; 16 to 20 male, 14 to 15 female.

At the time of active disease, bone marrow was collected from every patient. Molecular barcoded adaptors covering alpha/delta and beta/gamma chains were used on roughly 370 ng RNA. TCRdb ran MiXCR on the reads and lists one entry per CDR3 protein. The data contain 62,000 or so distinct CDR3 sequences, 14% of them seen just once; the ten biggest clones take up roughly 45%. Study-wide points: Even smaller IR-seq throughput identified most shared clonotypes.

This CDR3 comprises 13 residues. Germline V CDR1 and CDR2: DFQATT, SNEGSKA (reference sequence). The specimen was a population of CD138-negative cells sorted from bone marrow. V is TRBV20-1 and J is TRBJ1-1, with D possibly matching TRBD1 (5 bases). The source of this sequence is a donor at least 40 years old with multiple myeloma. This chain's CDR3 is CSAETEVATEASF. Written as DNA, the CDR3 is TGCAGTGCTGAGACAGAGGTTGCCACTGAAGCTTCCTTT.